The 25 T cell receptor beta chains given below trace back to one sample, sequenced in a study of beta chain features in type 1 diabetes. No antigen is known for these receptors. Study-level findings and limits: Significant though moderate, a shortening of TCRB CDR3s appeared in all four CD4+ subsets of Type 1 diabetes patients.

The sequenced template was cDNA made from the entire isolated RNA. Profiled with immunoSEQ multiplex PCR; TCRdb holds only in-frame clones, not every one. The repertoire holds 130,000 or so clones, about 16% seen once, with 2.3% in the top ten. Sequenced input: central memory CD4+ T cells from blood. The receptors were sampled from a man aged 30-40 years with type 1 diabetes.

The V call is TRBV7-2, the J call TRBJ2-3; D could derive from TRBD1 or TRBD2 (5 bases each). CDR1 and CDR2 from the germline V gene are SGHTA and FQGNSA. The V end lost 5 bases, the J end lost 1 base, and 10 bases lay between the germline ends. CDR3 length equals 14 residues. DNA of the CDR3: TGTGCCAGCAGCCGGGACCTCCGCACAGATACGCAGTATTTT. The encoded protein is CASSRDLRTDTQYF. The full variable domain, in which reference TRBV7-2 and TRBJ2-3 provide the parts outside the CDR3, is GAGVSQSPSNKVTEKGKDVELRCDPISGHTALYWYRQSLGQGLEFLIYFQGNSAPDKSGLPSDRFSAERTGGSVSTLTIQRTQQEDSAVYLCASSRDLRTDTQYFGPGTRLTVL.

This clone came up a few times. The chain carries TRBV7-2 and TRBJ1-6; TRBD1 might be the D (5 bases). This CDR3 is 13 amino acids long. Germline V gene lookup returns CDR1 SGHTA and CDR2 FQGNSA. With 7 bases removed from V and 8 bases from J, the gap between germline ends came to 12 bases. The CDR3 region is CASTLLGDSPLHF. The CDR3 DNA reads TGTGCCAGCACCCTCTTGGGGGATTCACCCCTCCACTTT.

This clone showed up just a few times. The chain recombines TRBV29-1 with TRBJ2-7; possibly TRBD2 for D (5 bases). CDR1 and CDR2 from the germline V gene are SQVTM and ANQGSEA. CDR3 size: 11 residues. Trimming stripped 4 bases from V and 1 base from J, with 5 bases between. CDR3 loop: CSVGGSYEQYF. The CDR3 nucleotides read TGCAGCGTTGGAGGGTCCTACGAGCAGTACTTC.

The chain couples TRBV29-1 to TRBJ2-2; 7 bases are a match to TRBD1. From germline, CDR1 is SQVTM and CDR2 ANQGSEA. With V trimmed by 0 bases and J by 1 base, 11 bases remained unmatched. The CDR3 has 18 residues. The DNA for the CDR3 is TGCAGCGTTGAAGACAACCGGGCCCACAGGGGGAACACCGGGGAGCTGTTTTTT. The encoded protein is CSVEDNRAHRGNTGELFF.

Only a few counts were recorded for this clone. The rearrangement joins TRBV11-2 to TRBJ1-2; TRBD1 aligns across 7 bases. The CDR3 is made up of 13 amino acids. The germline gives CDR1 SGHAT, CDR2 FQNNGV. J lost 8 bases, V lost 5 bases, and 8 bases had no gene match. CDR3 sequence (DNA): TGTGCCAGCAGCCCCCGACAGGGTACGGGCTACACCTTC. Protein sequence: CASSPRQGTGYTF. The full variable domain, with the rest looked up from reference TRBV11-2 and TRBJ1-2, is EAGVAQSPRYKIIEKRQSVAFWCNPISGHATLYWYQQILGQGPKLLIQFQNNGVVDDSQLPKDRFSAERLKGVDSTLKIQPAKLEDSAVYLCASSPRQGTGYTFGSGTRLTVV.

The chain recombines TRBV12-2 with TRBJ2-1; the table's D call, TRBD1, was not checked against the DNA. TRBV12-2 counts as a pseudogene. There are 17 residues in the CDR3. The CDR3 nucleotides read TGTGCAAGTCGCCCACCCACGACAGTTAGCTCCTACAATGAGCAGTTCTTC. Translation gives CASRPPTTVSSYNEQFF.

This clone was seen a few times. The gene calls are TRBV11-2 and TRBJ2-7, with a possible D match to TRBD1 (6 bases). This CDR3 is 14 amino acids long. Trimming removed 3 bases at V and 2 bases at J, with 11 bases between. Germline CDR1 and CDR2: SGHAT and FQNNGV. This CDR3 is CASSFQGNTYEQYF. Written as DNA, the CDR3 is TGTGCCAGCAGCTTCCAGGGGAACACCTACGAGCAGTACTTC.

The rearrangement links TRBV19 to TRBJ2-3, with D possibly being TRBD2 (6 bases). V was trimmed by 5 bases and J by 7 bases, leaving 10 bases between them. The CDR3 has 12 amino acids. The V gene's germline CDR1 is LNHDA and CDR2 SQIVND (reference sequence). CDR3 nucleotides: TGTGCCAGTAGTTTACTAGCTAATACGCAGTATTTT. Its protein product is CASSLLANTQYF.

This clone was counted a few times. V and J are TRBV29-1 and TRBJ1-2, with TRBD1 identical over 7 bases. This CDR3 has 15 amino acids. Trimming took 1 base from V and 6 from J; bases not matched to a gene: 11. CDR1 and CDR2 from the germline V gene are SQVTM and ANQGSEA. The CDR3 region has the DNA TGCAGCGTTGAAGGAGGAGGCAGGGGGACGGATGGCTACACCTTC. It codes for CSVEGGGRGTDGYTF.

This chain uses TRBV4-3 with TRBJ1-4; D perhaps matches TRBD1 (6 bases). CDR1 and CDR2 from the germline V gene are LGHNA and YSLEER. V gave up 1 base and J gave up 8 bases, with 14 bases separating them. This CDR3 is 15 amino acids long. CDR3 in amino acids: CASSQVGGAHEKLFF. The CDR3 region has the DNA TGCGCCAGCAGCCAAGTCGGGGGGGCGCACGAAAAACTGTTTTTT.

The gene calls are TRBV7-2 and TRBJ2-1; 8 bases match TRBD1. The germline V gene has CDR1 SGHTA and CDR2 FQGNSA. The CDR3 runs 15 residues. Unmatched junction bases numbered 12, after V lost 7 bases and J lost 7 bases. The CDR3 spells CASTTRGRGLNEQFF. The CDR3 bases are TGTGCCAGCACTACCCGGGGCAGGGGGCTGAATGAGCAGTTCTTC.

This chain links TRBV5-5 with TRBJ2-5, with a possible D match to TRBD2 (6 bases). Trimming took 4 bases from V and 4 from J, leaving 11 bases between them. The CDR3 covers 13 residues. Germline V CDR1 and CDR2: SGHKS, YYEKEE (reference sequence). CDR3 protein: CASSAGPIETQYF. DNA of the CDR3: TGTGCCAGCAGCGCGGGACCGATAGAGACCCAGTACTTC.

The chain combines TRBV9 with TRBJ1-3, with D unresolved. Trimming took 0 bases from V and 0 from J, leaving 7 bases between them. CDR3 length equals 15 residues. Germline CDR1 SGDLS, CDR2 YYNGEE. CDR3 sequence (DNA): TGTGCCAGCAGCGTAGACGGCAGCTCTGGAAACACCATATATTTT. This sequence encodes CASSVDGSSGNTIYF.

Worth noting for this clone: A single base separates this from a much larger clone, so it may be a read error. CDR3 sequence (DNA): TGCAGCGTTAAACCCGATTTGCGGGTCGCCTACAATGAGCAGTTCTTC. Translation gives CSVKPDLRVAYNEQFF. The chain carries TRBV29-1 and TRBJ2-1; D possibly corresponds to TRBD2 (5 bases). The germline CDR1 and CDR2 sequences are SQVTM and ANQGSEA. The CDR3 totals 16 residues. V was pared by 5 bases and J by 2 bases, with 19 bases between.

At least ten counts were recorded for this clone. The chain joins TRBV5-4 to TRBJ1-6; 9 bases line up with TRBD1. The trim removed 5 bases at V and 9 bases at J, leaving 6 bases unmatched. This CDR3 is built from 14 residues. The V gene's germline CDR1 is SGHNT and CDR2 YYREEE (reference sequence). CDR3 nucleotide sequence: TGTGCCAGCAGAAGCGGACAGGGGAGTTCACCCCTCCACTTT. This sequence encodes CASRSGQGSSPLHF.

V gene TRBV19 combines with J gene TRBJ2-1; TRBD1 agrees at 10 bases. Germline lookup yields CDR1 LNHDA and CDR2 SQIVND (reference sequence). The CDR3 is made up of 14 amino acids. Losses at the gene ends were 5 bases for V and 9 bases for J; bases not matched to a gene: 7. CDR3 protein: CASSADRGRGEQFF. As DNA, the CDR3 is TGTGCCAGTAGTGCCGACAGGGGGCGGGGTGAGCAGTTCTTC.

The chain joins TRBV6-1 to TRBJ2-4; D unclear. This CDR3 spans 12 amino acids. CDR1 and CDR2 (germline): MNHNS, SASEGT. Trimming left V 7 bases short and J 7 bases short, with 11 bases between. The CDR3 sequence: CASTEQTNIQYF. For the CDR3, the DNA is TGTGCCAGCACGGAACAGACTAACATTCAGTACTTC.

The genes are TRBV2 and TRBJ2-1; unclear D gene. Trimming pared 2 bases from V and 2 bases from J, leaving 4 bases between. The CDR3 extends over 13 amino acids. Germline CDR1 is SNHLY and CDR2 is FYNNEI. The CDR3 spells CASSESTYNEQFF. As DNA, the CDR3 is TGTGCCAGCAGTGAATCCACCTACAATGAGCAGTTCTTC.

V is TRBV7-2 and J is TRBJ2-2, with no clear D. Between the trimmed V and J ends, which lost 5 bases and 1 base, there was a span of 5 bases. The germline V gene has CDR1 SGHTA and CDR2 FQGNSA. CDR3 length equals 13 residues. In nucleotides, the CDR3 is TGTGCCAGCAGCACACAGAACACCGGGGAGCTGTTTTTT. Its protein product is CASSTQNTGELFF.

Here the CDR3 reads CASGRGNQPQHF. CDR3 in DNA: TGTGCCAGCGGGAGGGGTAATCAGCCCCAGCATTTT. The rearrangement joins TRBV2 to TRBJ1-5; D perhaps matches TRBD1 (5 bases). With 8 bases removed from V and 4 bases from J, the gap between germline ends came to 9 bases. The CDR3 is made up of 12 amino acids. Germline CDR1 and CDR2: SNHLY and FYNNEI.

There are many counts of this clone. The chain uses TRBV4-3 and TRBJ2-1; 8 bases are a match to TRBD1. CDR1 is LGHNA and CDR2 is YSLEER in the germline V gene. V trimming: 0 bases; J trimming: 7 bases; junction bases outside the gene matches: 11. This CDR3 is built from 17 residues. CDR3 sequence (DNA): TGCGCCAGCAGCCAAGATTTAGGACAGGGAGTGCGTAATGAGCAGTTCTTC. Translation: CASSQDLGQGVRNEQFF.

As DNA, the CDR3 is TGTGCCAGCAGCTTCTGGATGTCTGGGGCCAACGTCCTGACTTTC. Protein: CASSFWMSGANVLTF. The chain has TRBV7-9 and TRBJ2-6; no clear D gene. The CDR3 has 15 residues. V was trimmed by 3 bases and J by 1 base, leaving 7 bases between them. CDR1 and CDR2 from the germline V gene are SEHNR and FQNEAQ (reference sequence).

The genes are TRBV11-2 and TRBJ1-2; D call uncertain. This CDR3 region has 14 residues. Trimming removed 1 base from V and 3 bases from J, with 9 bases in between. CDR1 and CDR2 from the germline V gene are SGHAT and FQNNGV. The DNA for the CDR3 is TGTGCCAGCAGCTTAGGTTTGGAAGACTATGGCTACACCTTC. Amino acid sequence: CASSLGLEDYGYTF.

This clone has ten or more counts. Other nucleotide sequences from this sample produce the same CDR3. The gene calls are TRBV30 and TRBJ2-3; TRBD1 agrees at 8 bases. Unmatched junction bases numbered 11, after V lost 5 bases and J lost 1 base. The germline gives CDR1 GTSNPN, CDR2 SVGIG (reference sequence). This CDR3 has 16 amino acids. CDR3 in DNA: TGTGCCTGGGGTACAGGGGGTCAAGTAGGCACAGATACGCAGTATTTT. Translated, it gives CAWGTGGQVGTDTQYF.

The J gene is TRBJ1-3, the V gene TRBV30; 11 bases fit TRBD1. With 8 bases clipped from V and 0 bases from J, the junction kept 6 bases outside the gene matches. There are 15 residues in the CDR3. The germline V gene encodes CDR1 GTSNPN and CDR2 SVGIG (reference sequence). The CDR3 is CAGDRGVISGNTIYF. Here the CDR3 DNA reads TGTGCCGGGGACAGGGGGGTGATCTCTGGAAACACCATATATTTT.